The 3 T cell receptor beta chains listed next were all sequenced from one sample in a study of blood T cell repertoires in COVID-19. Sequencing was performed with immunoSEQ multiplex PCR; in TCRdb, only in-frame clones are kept and a portion is missing. The repertoire holds some 230,000 clones, with more than 75% as singletons. The specimen was peripheral blood. These receptors came from a woman aged 80 or older with COVID-19, enrolled during active disease.

This clone has only one observation. The genes are TRBV29-1 and TRBJ2-3, with 10 bases that match TRBD2. The CDR3 covers 15 residues. J gave up 6 bases and V 3 bases, and 9 bases lay outside the gene matches. Germline CDR1 reads SQVTM; CDR2 reads ANQGSEA. The CDR3 region is CSVEGTSVRGDTQYF. CDR3 nucleotides: TGCAGCGTTGAGGGGACTAGCGTTAGAGGGGATACGCAGTATTTT.

This clone has only a few counts. This chain links TRBV5-8 with TRBJ1-1; D uncertain. V was shortened by 4 bases and J by 1 base, with 17 bases between the two germline ends. The CDR3 is 16 amino acids. The germline V gene encodes CDR1 SGHTS and CDR2 YDEGEE. The CDR3 DNA reads TGTGCCAGCAGCCCTTTGCTCGGGATTGGGAACACTGAAGCTTTCTTT. As protein: CASSPLLGIGNTEAFF. The full variable domain, its missing parts supplied by reference TRBV5-8 and TRBJ1-1, is EAGVTQSPTHLIKTRGQQATLRCSPISGHTSVYWYQQALGLGLQFLLWYDEGEERNRGNFPPRFSGRQFPNYSSELNVNALELEDSALYLCASSPLLGIGNTEAFFGQGTRLTVV.

The chain combines TRBV9 with TRBJ1-1; D gene ambiguous. The CDR3 contains 14 residues. Germline V gene lookup returns CDR1 SGDLS and CDR2 YYNGEE. Trimming cost V 4 bases and J 4 bases, with 14 bases left between them. As DNA, the CDR3 is TGTGCCAGCAGCCTCCAAGCTGGAGTCACTGAAGCTTTCTTT. Its protein is CASSLQAGVTEAFF.